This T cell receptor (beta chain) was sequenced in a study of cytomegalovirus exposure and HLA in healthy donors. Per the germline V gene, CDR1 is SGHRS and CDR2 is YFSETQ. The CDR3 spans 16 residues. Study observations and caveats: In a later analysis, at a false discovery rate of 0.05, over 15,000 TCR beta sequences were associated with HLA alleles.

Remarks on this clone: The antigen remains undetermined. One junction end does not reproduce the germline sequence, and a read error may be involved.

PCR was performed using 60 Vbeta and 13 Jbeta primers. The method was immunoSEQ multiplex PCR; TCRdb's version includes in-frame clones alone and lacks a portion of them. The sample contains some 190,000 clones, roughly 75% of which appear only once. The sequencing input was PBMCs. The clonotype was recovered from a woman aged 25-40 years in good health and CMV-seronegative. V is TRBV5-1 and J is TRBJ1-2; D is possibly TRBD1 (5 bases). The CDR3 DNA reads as TGCGCCAGCAGCTTCGGGGGTACTCAGGCTAATTATGGCTACACCTTC. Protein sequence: CASSFGGTQANYGYTF.